The 13 T cell receptor beta chains listed next were all sequenced from one sample in a study of post-analysis software for immune sequencing data. Study conclusions and caveats: With TRBV5-6, TRBV5-1 and TRBV20-1 included, 4 or 5 TRBV segments were more frequent in patients than in controls.

No antigen has been assigned to these receptors. The authors incorporated unique molecular identifiers into the TCR beta cDNA libraries. From the PCR reads, TCRdb called clonotypes with MiXCR, one entry per CDR3 protein. The sample records about 820,000 distinct CDR3 sequences, around 53% being singletons. The sequenced sample consisted of blood. These receptors came from a girl aged 10-17 years with multiple sclerosis.

A few counts support this clonotype. CDR3 nucleotide sequence: TGTGCCAGCAGCCCACGGGACAACTTTAACTATGGCTACACCTTC. The encoded protein is CASSPRDNFNYGYTF. This chain joins TRBV7-9 and TRBJ1-2; a possible D gene is TRBD1 (6 bases). The germline CDR1 and CDR2 sequences are SEHNR and FQNEAQ (reference sequence). The V gene lost 5 bases and the J gene lost 1 base, with 14 bases spanning the gap. CDR3 length: 15 residues.

The chain uses TRBV7-8 and TRBJ2-7; TRBD2 might be the D (7 bases). The end of the DNA is better explained by TRBJ2-5, so the J call may be wrong. The germline V gene has CDR1 SGHVS and CDR2 FQNEAQ. CDR3 size: 14 residues. CDR3 bases: TGTGCCAGCAGCTCCCGGGGGGCCGGCGAGACCCAGTACTTC. It yields the protein CASSSRGAGETQYF.

The chain carries TRBV12-3 or TRBV12-4 and TRBJ2-4, with 8 bases aligning to TRBD2. This CDR3 spans 13 amino acids. The V gene end was trimmed by 6 bases and the J gene end by 8 bases; junction bases not matched to a gene: 6. The CDR3 coding sequence is TGTGCCAGCAGACCAGCGGGAGCAGACATTCAGTACTTC. Protein: CASRPAGADIQYF.

The chain links TRBV5-1 to TRBJ2-3; 11 bases fit TRBD1. In germline, CDR1 is SGHRS, CDR2 YFSETQ. V was pared by 4 bases and J by 6 bases, with 4 bases of the junction left unmatched. The CDR3 is 14 residues long. The chain's CDR3 is CASSTGQGADTQYF. The DNA of the CDR3 is TGCGCCAGCAGCACCGGACAGGGGGCGGATACGCAGTATTTT. Full variable domain (missing parts from reference TRBV5-1 and TRBJ2-3): KAGVTQTPRYLIKTRGQQVTLSCSPISGHRSVSWYQQTPGQGLQFLFEYFSETQRNKGNFPGRFSGRQFSNSRSEMNVSTLELGDSALYLCASSTGQGADTQYFGPGTRLTVL.

V gene TRBV10-3 combines with J gene TRBJ2-4; maybe TRBD1 (8 bases). Germline CDR1 is ENHRY and CDR2 is SYGVKD. Between the trimmed V and J ends, which lost 8 bases and 7 bases, there was a span of 18 bases. This CDR3 comprises 14 residues. CDR3 nucleotide sequence: TGTGCCATCGCAGGGGAGGGGGACAGGAACATTCAGTACTTC. It encodes CAIAGEGDRNIQYF.

This clonotype was detected a few times. The chain employs TRBV15 and TRBJ1-5; D is uncertain. CDR1 and CDR2 (germline): LNHNV, YYDKDF (reference sequence). The CDR3 extends over 12 amino acids. Trimming stripped 4 bases from V and 6 bases from J, with 7 bases between. CDR3 in amino acids: CATSTVGQPQHF. The CDR3 coding sequence is TGTGCCACCAGCACCGTGGGTCAGCCCCAGCATTTT.

This chain connects TRBV7-2 to TRBJ2-1, with 9 bases identical to TRBD2. CDR1 and CDR2 from the germline V gene are SGHTA and FQGNSA. J gave up 4 bases and V 5 bases, and 9 bases lay outside the gene matches. The CDR3 is 16 residues long. The CDR3 spells CASSPQTSGPYNEQFF. CDR3 nucleotides: TGTGCCAGCAGCCCCCAGACTAGCGGCCCTTACAATGAGCAGTTCTTC.

The V and J genes are TRBV12-3 or TRBV12-4 and TRBJ2-6; D uncertain. The CDR3 loop spans 14 amino acids. V was clipped by 5 bases and J by 2 bases, with 7 bases between them. In nucleotides, the CDR3 is TGTGCCAGCAGTGGGCTAGCTGGGGCCAACGTCCTGACTTTC. This translates into CASSGLAGANVLTF.

CDR3 bases: TGTGCCAGCAGTTCCGGGACAGTTAGGAATGAGCAGTTCTTC. Its protein is CASSSGTVRNEQFF. V is TRBV12-3 or TRBV12-4 and J is TRBJ2-1; 7 nucleotides align to TRBD1. Losses at the gene ends were 4 bases for V and 7 bases for J; bases not matched to a gene: 7. The CDR3 loop spans 14 amino acids.

This chain uses TRBV20-1 with TRBJ1-2; TRBD1 might be the D (5 bases). Per germline, CDR1 DFQATT and CDR2 SNEGSKA (reference sequence). This CDR3 has 13 residues. Trimming removed 1 base at V and 7 bases at J, with 13 bases between. The CDR3 nucleotides read TGCAGTGCTAGAGTTGCAGGGACTGGTGGCTACACCTTC. Its translation: CSARVAGTGGYTF.

This clonotype was detected only a few times. The chain links TRBV9 to TRBJ2-7; TRBD2 agrees at 7 bases. CDR1 is SGDLS, CDR2 YYNGEE, per germline. V shed 0 bases, J shed 4 bases, and the junction held 10 bases outside the gene matches. The CDR3 is made up of 16 amino acids. The DNA of the CDR3 is TGTGCCAGCAGCGTAGGTGTCGGGGGGAGGGTTTACGAGCAGTACTTC. It yields the protein CASSVGVGGRVYEQYF.

This clonotype has more than one count but fewer than ten. The rearrangement links TRBV18 to TRBJ2-6; D remains ambiguous. V was cut by 6 bases and J by 2 bases, with 14 bases left in between. This CDR3 has 16 amino acids. CDR1 is KGHSH and CDR2 is LQKENI in the germline V gene. This CDR3 is CASSLMEVPGANVLTF. In DNA form, the CDR3 reads TGTGCCAGCTCTCTGATGGAAGTCCCTGGGGCCAACGTCCTGACTTTC.

The chain couples TRBV7-9 to TRBJ2-1, with D possibly being TRBD2 (6 bases). Germline assignment: CDR1 SEHNR and CDR2 FQNEAQ (reference sequence). The CDR3 has 18 amino acids. V shed 0 bases and J shed 2 bases, with 17 bases lying between them. The CDR3 DNA reads TGTGCCAGCAGCTTAGCGCTGAGCGGGCACCAGCCCTACAATGAGCAGTTCTTC. Its translation is CASSLALSGHQPYNEQFF.